These 17 T cell receptor beta chains came from one sample sequenced in a study of long-term antiretroviral therapy in people with HIV. Survey-level resolution applied to immunoSEQ assay v3.0. This table comes from immunoSEQ multiplex PCR, and its TCRdb copy is limited to in-frame clones, with some not included. The table records under 30,000 clones, almost 95% of them present only once. The input for sequencing was unsorted PBMCs, taken around 7.4 years after starting antiretroviral therapy. Receptor source: a man aged 45-60 years with HIV.

The chain joins TRBV30 to TRBJ1-6, with TRBD1 matching over 7 bases. The CDR3 contains 17 residues. CDR1 is GTSNPN, CDR2 SVGIG, per germline (reference sequence). V was clipped by 4 bases and J by 0 bases; unmatched bases: 9. The CDR3 spells CAWTGGVTGSYNSPLHF. The CDR3 DNA reads TGTGCCTGGACAGGGGGGGTGACAGGCTCCTATAATTCACCCCTCCACTTT.

V is TRBV4-2 and J is TRBJ1-2, with no clear D. V was pared by 0 bases and J by 7 bases, with 6 bases between. CDR3 length: 12 amino acids. The V gene's germline CDR1 is LGHNA and CDR2 YNFKEQ. In nucleotides, the CDR3 is TGTGCCAGCAGCCAAGATGAGGGTGGCTACACCTTC. Protein sequence: CASSQDEGGYTF.

This clone occurred once. The chain is built from TRBV4-3 and TRBJ1-1; 9 bases fit TRBD1. The CDR3 is 15 residues long. Germline trimming cut 0 bases from V and 6 bases from J; bases unmatched to any gene: 5. Germline CDR1 is LGHNA and CDR2 is YSLEER. The CDR3 region has the DNA TGCGCCAGCAGCCAAGAGGGGACAGGGAGTTCTGAAGCTTTCTTT. Translated: CASSQEGTGSSEAFF.

In its sample, this clone was seen once. The V gene is TRBV28, the J gene TRBJ2-5; D not resolved. This CDR3 comprises 13 residues. Germline V gives CDR1 MDHEN, CDR2 SYDVKM. Trimming pared 5 bases from V and 2 bases from J, leaving 9 bases between. The CDR3 DNA reads as TGTGCCAGCAGTGCCCCGGTACAAGAGACCCAGTACTTC. It yields the protein CASSAPVQETQYF. Full variable domain (rest looked up from reference TRBV28 and TRBJ2-5): DVKVTQSSRYLVKRTGEKVFLECVQDMDHENMFWYRQDPGLGLRLIYFSYDVKMKEKGDIPEGYSVSREKKERFSLILESASTNQTSMYLCASSAPVQETQYFGPGTRLLVL.

This rearrangement joins TRBV20-1 to TRBJ2-1; D unclear. CDR3 size: 10 residues. CDR1 and CDR2 (germline): DFQATT, SNEGSKA (reference sequence). V lost 4 bases and J lost 7, with 5 bases in between. DNA for the CDR3: TGCAGTGCTACGCTGAATGAGCAGTTCTTC. Translation gives CSATLNEQFF.

The chain recombines TRBV4-3 with TRBJ2-3, with TRBD2 matching 15 bases. J lost 8 bases, V lost 4 bases, and 1 base had no gene match. This CDR3 region has 14 residues. The germline CDR1 and CDR2 sequences are LGHNA and YSLEER. CDR3 sequence (DNA): TGCGCCAGCAGCCGGACTAGCGGGGGGGGTACGCAGTATTTT. It is translated as CASSRTSGGGTQYF.

The chain joins TRBV7-8 to TRBJ2-3; D uncertain. This CDR3 contains 16 residues. V was shortened by 0 bases and J by 1 base, with 11 bases between the two germline ends. Germline V gives CDR1 SGHVS, CDR2 FQNEAQ. CDR3 protein: CASSLALGRGTDTQYF. DNA of the CDR3: TGTGCCAGCAGCTTAGCTCTGGGTAGGGGCACAGATACGCAGTATTTT. The complete variable domain, with remaining parts taken from reference TRBV7-8 and TRBJ2-3, reads GAGVSQSPRYKVAKRGQDVALRCDPISGHVSLFWYQQALGQGPEFLTYFQNEAQLDKSGLPSDRFFAERPEGSVSTLKIQRTQQEDSAVYLCASSLALGRGTDTQYFGPGTRLTVL.

The count of this clone is one. The chain employs TRBV6-1 and TRBJ2-1; 13 positions agree with TRBD2. Unmatched junction bases numbered 3, after V lost 4 bases and J lost 6 bases. The V gene's germline CDR1 is MNHNS and CDR2 SASEGT. The CDR3 sequence is 15 residues long. The CDR3 DNA follows: TGTGCCAGCAGTGGGGGGACTAGCGGGGTCAATGAGCAGTTCTTC. Translation gives CASSGGTSGVNEQFF.

The CDR3 nucleotides read TGCGCCAGCAGCCCATCGACAGGGAGCTCCTACGAGCAGTACTTC. Residues: CASSPSTGSSYEQYF. The chain combines TRBV4-1 with TRBJ2-7; 7 nucleotides match TRBD1. The CDR3 sequence is 15 residues long. Germline CDR1 and CDR2: MGHRA and YSYEKL. V was clipped by 4 bases and J by 0 bases; unmatched bases: 6.

This chain joins TRBV5-1 and TRBJ2-1; 7 nucleotides match TRBD2. The germline V gene has CDR1 SGHRS and CDR2 YFSETQ. The CDR3 length is 14 residues. Trimming removed 4 bases from V and 3 bases from J; junction bases left unmatched: 4. CDR3 protein: CASSHGGNYNEQFF. The CDR3 nucleotides read TGCGCCAGCAGCCACGGGGGGAACTACAATGAGCAGTTCTTC.

This clone showed up just once. J is TRBJ1-1 and V is TRBV5-4; D is uncertain. Per the germline V gene, CDR1 is SGHNT and CDR2 is YYREEE (reference sequence). This CDR3 is built from 13 residues. Between the trimmed V and J ends, which lost 0 bases and 9 bases, there was a span of 12 bases. The CDR3 region is CASSLGSPAKAFF. For the CDR3, the DNA is TGTGCCAGCAGCTTGGGGTCCCCCGCGAAAGCTTTCTTT. Combining the CDR3 with reference TRBV5-4 and TRBJ1-1 gives the whole variable domain ETGVTQSPTHLIKTRGQQVTLRCSSQSGHNTVSWYQQALGQGPQFIFQYYREEENGRGNFPPRFSGLQFPNYSSELNVNALELDDSALYLCASSLGSPAKAFFGQGTRLTVV.

As regards this clone: The same CDR3 is also encoded by other DNA sequences in this sample. The chain uses TRBV10-3 and TRBJ2-7, with 13 bases matching TRBD2. Germline CDR1 reads ENHRY; CDR2 reads SYGVKD. The V gene end was trimmed by 5 bases and the J gene end by 3 bases; junction bases not matched to a gene: 4. The CDR3 contains 15 residues. The CDR3 loop is CAISPGLAGDYEQYF. The CDR3 DNA follows: TGTGCCATCAGTCCTGGACTAGCGGGGGACTACGAGCAGTACTTC.

This clone was counted a single time. The junction departs from germline at one end; a sequencing error may be responsible. The V call is TRBV5-8, the J call TRBJ2-4; D not certain. From germline, CDR1 is SGHTS and CDR2 YDEGEE. This CDR3 has 13 amino acids. The CDR3 spells CASSLDLGSIQYF. CDR3 in DNA: TGTGCCAGCAGTTTGGACCTGGGTAGCATTCAGTACTTC. Using reference TRBV5-8 and TRBJ2-4 for the parts outside the CDR3, the full variable domain is EAGVTQSPTHLIKTRGQQATLRCSPISGHTSVYWYQQALGLGLQFLLWYDEGEERNRGNFPPRFSGRQFPNYSSELNVNALELEDSALYLCASSLDLGSIQYFGAGTRLSVL.

The chain has TRBV19 and TRBJ1-6; weak D call: TRBD1 (5 bases). Trimming took off 1 base at V and 9 bases at J, with 13 bases between the two ends. The CDR3 sequence is 15 residues long. The germline CDR1 and CDR2 sequences are LNHDA and SQIVND (reference sequence). CDR3 bases: TGTGCCAGTAGTATAGGGGGACCGTTAAGTTCACCCCTCCACTTT. Amino acids: CASSIGGPLSSPLHF.

This sequence joins TRBV27 and TRBJ1-6, with TRBD1 identical over 7 bases. The CDR3 runs to 15 residues. CDR1 is MNHEY and CDR2 is SMNVEV in the germline V gene (reference sequence). The J segment lost 6 bases and the V segment lost 0 bases, leaving 2 bases of the junction unmatched. CDR3 sequence: CASSLSTGPNSPLHF. The CDR3, as DNA: TGTGCCAGCAGTTTATCGACAGGGCCTAATTCACCCCTCCACTTT.

The chain employs TRBV4-1 and TRBJ2-7, with D perhaps matching TRBD2 (5 bases). The CDR3 is 11 amino acids. Trimming shortened V by 8 bases and J by 2 bases, and 7 bases separated the two germline ends. Germline V gene lookup returns CDR1 MGHRA and CDR2 YSYEKL. The CDR3 DNA follows: TGCGCCAGCGGGAGCACCTACGAGCAGTACTTC. Amino acid sequence: CASGSTYEQYF.

This sequence joins TRBV10-3 and TRBJ1-6; 8 bases match TRBD1. CDR1 and CDR2 from the germline V gene are ENHRY and SYGVKD. This CDR3 has 17 residues. Losses at the gene ends were 5 bases for V and 6 bases for J; bases not matched to a gene: 12. The CDR3 is CAISSTGEGLINSPLHF. The CDR3 nucleotides read TGTGCCATCAGTTCGACAGGGGAGGGGCTGATTAATTCACCCCTCCACTTT.